These 27 T cell receptor beta chains came from one sample sequenced in a study of blood T cell repertoires in COVID-19. Sequenced by immunoSEQ multiplex PCR; TCRdb stores in-frame clones only, minus some. The repertoire includes under 140,000 clones, approximately 82% of them detected once, and 3% to 4.5% sits in the top ten. Material: peripheral blood. The receptors originated from a woman aged 80 or older with acute or convalescent COVID-19.

This clone showed up just a few times. V usage is TRBV7-2 and J usage is TRBJ1-5; D remains unclear. Trimming stripped 0 bases from V and 1 base from J, with 4 bases between. The germline V gene encodes CDR1 SGHTA and CDR2 FQGNSA. CDR3 length: 14 amino acids. The CDR3 DNA sequence: TGTGCCAGCAGCTTAGCCAGGAGCAATCAGCCCCAGCATTTT. Protein product: CASSLARSNQPQHF.

This chain joins TRBV6-5 and TRBJ1-3, with D uncertain. In germline, CDR1 is MNHEY, CDR2 SVGAGI. The CDR3 totals 13 residues. Trimming shortened V by 8 bases and J by 0 bases, and 8 bases separated the two germline ends. For the CDR3, the DNA is TGTGCCAGCGGTTCTCTCTCTGGAAACACCATATATTTT. As protein: CASGSLSGNTIYF.

The chain carries TRBV4-2 and TRBJ1-3; 7 positions agree with TRBD1. V shed 4 bases, J shed 4 bases, and the junction held 7 bases outside the gene matches. CDR3 size: 15 residues. From germline, CDR1 is LGHNA and CDR2 YNFKEQ. The CDR3 is CASSLSRDSGNTIYF. Here the CDR3 DNA reads TGTGCCAGCAGCCTGAGCCGGGACAGCGGAAACACCATATATTTT.

The gene calls are TRBV18 and TRBJ2-1, with TRBD2 matching 13 bases. Looked up from germline, CDR1 is KGHSH and CDR2 is LQKENI. The CDR3 consists of 15 residues. J gave up 10 bases and V 3 bases, and 6 bases lay outside the gene matches. DNA for the CDR3: TGTGCCAGCTCACCGGGACTAGCGGGGCTCGGGGAGCAGTTCTTC. Its protein product is CASSPGLAGLGEQFF.

The chain is built from TRBV24-1 and TRBJ2-3; a possible D gene is TRBD1 (5 bases). Trimming took off 4 bases at V and 1 base at J, with 14 bases between the two ends. The germline gives CDR1 KGHDR, CDR2 SFDVKD. This CDR3 region has 16 residues. Here the CDR3 reads CATSDPRARGTDTQYF. CDR3 DNA: TGTGCCACCAGTGACCCCAGGGCACGGGGCACAGATACGCAGTATTTT.

The rearrangement joins TRBV5-1 to TRBJ2-5; 9 bases are a match to TRBD2. The germline V gene encodes CDR1 SGHRS and CDR2 YFSETQ. Trimming removed 4 bases from V and 1 base from J; junction bases left unmatched: 11. The CDR3 sequence is 17 residues long. The CDR3 DNA reads TGCGCCAGCAGCATGAACATAGCGGGGGACCTCCAAGAGACCCAGTACTTC. Its protein product is CASSMNIAGDLQETQYF.

This chain connects TRBV5-8 to TRBJ1-3; D gene unclear. In germline, CDR1 is SGHTS, CDR2 YDEGEE. This CDR3 is built from 15 residues. Between the trimmed V and J ends, which lost 2 bases and 1 base, there was a span of 10 bases. The CDR3, as DNA: TGTGCCAGCAGCTTCTACCGACTTTCTGGAAACACCATATATTTT. Its translation: CASSFYRLSGNTIYF. The variable domain in full, with the rest retrieved from reference TRBV5-8 and TRBJ1-3, is EAGVTQSPTHLIKTRGQQATLRCSPISGHTSVYWYQQALGLGLQFLLWYDEGEERNRGNFPPRFSGRQFPNYSSELNVNALELEDSALYLCASSFYRLSGNTIYFGEGSWLTVV.

The chain recombines TRBV23-1 with TRBJ1-2; 8 positions match TRBD1. TRBV23-1 is recorded as an ORF, its role being uncertain. The CDR3 extends over 19 amino acids. V gave up 3 bases and J gave up 3 bases; unmatched junction bases: 18. This CDR3 reads CASSHTEYLSGTGYYGYTF. CDR3 DNA: TGCGCCAGCAGTCATACCGAATACTTATCCGGGACAGGCTACTATGGCTACACCTTC.

CDR3 DNA sequence: TGTGCCAGCAGTAGGGGACAGAACACAGATACGCAGTATTTT. It translates to CASSRGQNTDTQYF. The chain carries TRBV6-7 and TRBJ2-3, with 7 bases that match TRBD1. TRBV6-7 is placed among ORFs of uncertain function. There are 14 residues in the CDR3. With V trimmed by 5 bases and J by 2 bases, 4 bases remained unmatched.

The chain combines TRBV29-1 with TRBJ1-3, with D perhaps TRBD1 (5 bases). The ends were cut back, 4 bases at V and 0 bases at J, with 10 bases in the middle. This CDR3 is built from 14 residues. Germline loops: CDR1 SQVTM, CDR2 ANQGSEA. This chain's CDR3 is CSVGQGLSGNTIYF. The CDR3 DNA follows: TGCAGCGTTGGGCAGGGTCTCTCTGGAAACACCATATATTTT.

This chain links TRBV5-1 with TRBJ1-5; the match to TRBD1 covers 7 bases. V lost 4 bases to trimming and J lost 3 bases; unmatched junction nucleotides: 4. This CDR3 contains 14 residues. Germline V gene lookup returns CDR1 SGHRS and CDR2 YFSETQ. The CDR3 is CASSLGQINQPQHF. CDR3 DNA sequence: TGCGCCAGCAGCCTGGGACAGATCAATCAGCCCCAGCATTTT.

The chain joins TRBV7-2 to TRBJ2-2; a weak D match, TRBD2 (6 bases). This CDR3 spans 14 amino acids. CDR1 is SGHTA and CDR2 is FQGNSA in the germline V gene. V gave up 2 bases and J gave up 5 bases, with 9 bases separating them. Here the CDR3 DNA reads TGTGCCAGCAGCTTACGGGGGACGACCGGGGAGCTGTTTTTT. The encoded protein is CASSLRGTTGELFF.

This sequence joins TRBV3-1 (or the pseudogene TRBV3-2) and TRBJ2-5; TRBD2 matches 7 bases. The CDR3 is made up of 15 amino acids. V was clipped by 4 bases and J by 4 bases; unmatched bases: 9. CDR1 is LGHDT, CDR2 YNNKEL, per germline (reference sequence). In nucleotides, the CDR3 is TGTGCCAGCAGCCGCCAACTAGCGCGGGGAGAGACCCAGTACTTC. This sequence encodes CASSRQLARGETQYF.

This CDR3 is CAHREGEVDEQYF. The CDR3 nucleotides are TGTGCCCACCGGGAGGGGGAAGTAGACGAGCAGTACTTC. The V and J genes are TRBV6-6 and TRBJ2-7, with 8 bases aligning to TRBD2. V shed 11 bases and J 5 bases; nucleotides not matched to a gene: 11. Germline V gene sequence: CDR1 MNHNY, CDR2 SVGAGI (reference sequence). The CDR3 spans 13 residues.

This chain joins TRBV5-1 and TRBJ2-7; 7 bases align to TRBD2. After removal of 3 bases from V and 4 bases from J, the junction contained 7 bases not matched to a gene. Per germline, CDR1 SGHRS and CDR2 YFSETQ. The length of the CDR3 is 14 residues. CDR3: CASSSGEGRYEQYF. The CDR3 DNA sequence: TGCGCCAGCAGCTCCGGGGAGGGGCGTTACGAGCAGTACTTC.

This clone was counted a few times. The chain couples TRBV29-1 to TRBJ1-2, with a possible D match to TRBD1 (6 bases). V lost 7 bases, J lost 4 bases, and 16 bases lay in between. Germline V gene data show CDR1 as SQVTM and CDR2 as ANQGSEA. The CDR3 contains 13 residues. In DNA form, the CDR3 reads TGCAGCGCAGGAGGGGGGGCGGGCTATGGCTACACCTTC. This translates into CSAGGGAGYGYTF.

This chain uses TRBV5-6 with TRBJ1-2; no definite D call. Looked up from germline, CDR1 is SGHDT and CDR2 is YYEEEE. Trimming pared 2 bases from V and 0 bases from J, leaving 11 bases between. This CDR3 region has 15 residues. CDR3 bases: TGTGCCAGCAGCTTATGGGCCTCAGCTAACTATGGCTACACCTTC. Amino acid sequence: CASSLWASANYGYTF.

Comments on this clone: Because the CDR3 is missing its conserved closing phenylalanine or tryptophan, this is likely a read error. No DNA is shown, since the ends of the CDR3 on it are uncertain; the CDR3 is the one TCRdb lists. The chain joins TRBV7-8 to TRBJ1-1; the D call of TRBD1 is as the table states it, not checked on the DNA. Germline lookup yields CDR1 SGHVS and CDR2 FQNEAQ. A total of 12 residues make up the CDR3, ends included. The CDR3 loop is CASSSRDLDRGV.

The gene calls are TRBV3-1 (or the pseudogene TRBV3-2) and TRBJ2-1, with 7 bases identical to TRBD1. This CDR3 contains 18 residues. Germline assignment: CDR1 LGHDT and CDR2 YNNKEL (reference sequence). After removal of 3 bases from V and 0 bases from J, the junction contained 11 bases not matched to a gene. The CDR3 sequence is CASSHHRGPPGSYNEQFF. The CDR3 coding sequence is TGTGCCAGCAGCCACCACAGGGGACCCCCGGGCTCCTACAATGAGCAGTTCTTC.

The rearrangement uses TRBV7-6 and TRBJ2-2; weak D call: TRBD2 (5 bases). Between the trimmed V and J ends, which lost 0 bases and 7 bases, there was a span of 9 bases. The CDR3 has 14 amino acids. The germline V gene has CDR1 SGHVS and CDR2 FNYEAQ. CDR3 region: CASSLAGGFGELFF. CDR3 sequence (DNA): TGTGCCAGCAGCTTAGCGGGCGGGTTCGGGGAGCTGTTTTTT.

This chain connects TRBV7-3 to TRBJ1-6, with TRBD1 matching over 8 bases. V was clipped by 4 bases and J by 9 bases; unmatched bases: 8. This CDR3 comprises 15 residues. Germline V gene data show CDR1 as SGHTA and CDR2 as FQGTGA. The CDR3, as DNA: TGTGCCAGCAGCTCCACAGGGGGAATAAGTTCACCCCTCCACTTT. Translation gives CASSSTGGISSPLHF. The full variable domain, in which reference TRBV7-3 and TRBJ1-6 provide the parts outside the CDR3, is GAGVSQTPSNKVTEKGKYVELRCDPISGHTALYWYRQSLGQGPEFLIYFQGTGAADDSGLPNDRFFAVRPEGSVSTLKIQRTERGDSAVYLCASSSTGGISSPLHFGNGTRLTVT.

The rearrangement joins TRBV7-8 to TRBJ2-1; 15 bases line up with TRBD2. Per germline, CDR1 SGHVS and CDR2 FQNEAQ. After removal of 5 bases from V and 1 base from J, the junction contained 3 bases not matched to a gene. The CDR3 runs 17 residues. The CDR3 protein is CASSRTSGRASYNEQFF. CDR3 DNA sequence: TGTGCCAGCAGCCGGACTAGCGGGAGGGCTTCCTACAATGAGCAGTTCTTC. Together with reference TRBV7-8 and TRBJ2-1, the CDR3 gives the full variable domain: GAGVSQSPRYKVAKRGQDVALRCDPISGHVSLFWYQQALGQGPEFLTYFQNEAQLDKSGLPSDRFFAERPEGSVSTLKIQRTQQEDSAVYLCASSRTSGRASYNEQFFGPGTRLTVL.

The gene calls are TRBV6-4 and TRBJ1-1; 9 nucleotides align to TRBD1. Trimming took 6 bases from V and 3 from J; bases not matched to a gene: 2. The CDR3 runs to 13 residues. From germline, CDR1 is MRHNA and CDR2 SNTAGT. The CDR3 is CASRRDRDTEAFF. The CDR3 DNA reads TGTGCCAGCAGGCGGGACAGGGACACTGAAGCTTTCTTT.

V and J are TRBV7-9 and TRBJ2-7; 9 bases match TRBD1. J lost 2 bases, V lost 4 bases, and 3 bases had no gene match. The germline gives CDR1 SEHNR, CDR2 FQNEAQ (reference sequence). The length of the CDR3 is 14 residues. CDR3 protein: CASSSDRGPYEQYF. DNA for the CDR3: TGTGCCAGCAGCTCGGACAGGGGCCCCTACGAGCAGTACTTC. The full variable domain, in which reference TRBV7-9 and TRBJ2-7 provide the parts outside the CDR3, is DTGVSQNPRHKITKRGQNVTFRCDPISEHNRLYWYRQTLGQGPEFLTYFQNEAQLEKSRLLSDRFSAERPKGSFSTLEIQRTEQGDSAMYLCASSSDRGPYEQYFGPGTRLTVT.

CDR3 sequence reads: CASSTGGRETQYF. CDR3 coding DNA: TGTGCCAGCAGCACAGGGGGCAGAGAGACCCAGTACTTC. The chain links TRBV7-9 to TRBJ2-5; 9 bases agree with TRBD1. Germline V gene lookup returns CDR1 SEHNR and CDR2 FQNEAQ (reference sequence). V lost 5 bases and J lost 4; bases outside the gene matches: 2. The CDR3 runs to 13 residues.

The rearrangement joins TRBV27 to TRBJ1-1, with 8 bases that match TRBD1. The length of the CDR3 is 14 residues. Trimming removed 6 bases from V and 5 bases from J; junction bases left unmatched: 8. CDR1 is MNHEY, CDR2 SMNVEV, per germline (reference sequence). DNA for the CDR3: TGTGCCAGCAGGCCCCAGGGGGCTGGAACTGAAGCTTTCTTT. It codes for CASRPQGAGTEAFF.

In its sample, this clone was seen once. The chain combines TRBV5-1 with TRBJ2-1; 10 bases align to TRBD2. J gave up 3 bases and V 3 bases, and 6 bases lay outside the gene matches. Per the germline V gene, CDR1 is SGHRS and CDR2 is YFSETQ. The CDR3 runs 16 residues. CDR3 region: CASSWLAGAGYNEQFF. Written as DNA, the CDR3 is TGCGCCAGCAGCTGGCTAGCGGGAGCTGGCTACAATGAGCAGTTCTTC.